A single sample gave rise to the 32 T cell receptor beta chains below, sequenced in a study of T cells in Graves' hyperthyroidism and ophthalmopathy. Amplification yielded TCR beta CDR3 regions, with RNA transcripts as the source. HTBI primers were the set used in a first-round RT-PCR of the TCR CDR3. A single record per CDR3 protein comes from TCRdb applying MiXCR to the multiplex PCR reads. The repertoire holds 600,000 to 900,000 distinct CDR3 sequences, roughly 17% seen once, with around 7.7% in the top ten. The sequenced sample was blood. These receptors all stem from a man between 18 and 35 years old with Graves' hyperthyroidism.

This clonotype was recorded many times. The chain links TRBV2 to TRBJ2-3, with a tentative D call TRBD2 (5 bases). V dropped 7 bases and J dropped 2 bases, with 13 bases sitting between them. CDR3 size: 14 residues. Germline assignment: CDR1 SNHLY and CDR2 FYNNEI. The CDR3 here is CASTRDGSTDTQYF. In nucleotides, the CDR3 is TGTGCCAGCACCCGGGATGGGTCCACAGATACGCAGTATTTT.

This clonotype was observed a handful of times. This chain connects TRBV4-1 to TRBJ1-6, with D perhaps matching TRBD1 (6 bases). CDR1 is MGHRA and CDR2 is YSYEKL in the germline V gene. Trimming left V 2 bases short and J 1 base short, with 12 bases between. The CDR3 loop spans 17 amino acids. The DNA for the CDR3 is TGCGCCAGCAGCCAAAAGGGGGGCAGGTCCTATAATTCACCCCTCCACTTT. Translating it yields CASSQKGGRSYNSPLHF.

This clonotype was counted many times. V usage is TRBV7-9 and J usage is TRBJ1-1; D gene uncertain. The CDR3 runs 13 residues. Germline-derived CDR1 and CDR2 are SEHNR and FQNEAQ (reference sequence). Deletions cut 5 bases from V and 3 bases from J, with 10 bases between. In DNA form, the CDR3 reads TGTGCCAGCAGCGCCCAAAGGGACACTGAAGCTTTCTTT. As protein: CASSAQRDTEAFF.

This clonotype has a count of ten or more. Its ends do not fully match the called genes, so a read error is possible. The rearrangement joins TRBV25-1 to TRBJ1-1; D gene uncertain. Germline V gene data show CDR1 as MGHDK and CDR2 as SYGVNS. The CDR3 is made up of 15 amino acids. CDR3 in amino acids: CASRPTPSGNAEAFF. CDR3 sequence (DNA): TGTGCCAGCAGGCCGACGCCGTCGGGGAACGCTGAAGCTTTCTTT.

This clonotype was seen at least ten times. DNA of the CDR3: TGCAGTGCGAAACAGTCCTGGGACAATCAGCCCCAGCATTTT. Protein product: CSAKQSWDNQPQHF. This chain joins TRBV20-1 and TRBJ1-5, with D unclear. This CDR3 has 14 residues. The V and J ends lost 6 bases and 3 bases respectively, with 15 bases between them. CDR1 DFQATT and CDR2 SNEGSKA come from the germline V gene (reference sequence).

V is TRBV5-6 and J is TRBJ2-2; TRBD1 or TRBD2 may be the D gene (5 bases each). Trimming cost V 0 bases and J 0 bases, with 12 bases left between them. The V gene's germline CDR1 is SGHDT and CDR2 YYEEEE. The CDR3 sequence is 17 residues long. CDR3 sequence: CASSLVGVTTNTGELFF. In DNA, the CDR3 is TGTGCCAGCAGCTTGGTGGGGGTGACAACGAACACCGGGGAGCTGTTTTTT.

The CDR3 loop reads CASSPTGGPKQYF. The CDR3, as DNA: TGTGCCAGCAGCCCCACAGGAGGGCCTAAGCAGTACTTC. This rearrangement joins TRBV6-1 to TRBJ2-7, with D possibly TRBD2 on 6 matching bases. CDR1 is MNHNS, CDR2 SASEGT, per germline. The CDR3 loop spans 13 amino acids. Trimming took 6 bases from V and 8 from J, leaving 17 bases between them.

The J gene is TRBJ1-1, the V gene TRBV18, with D possibly matching TRBD1 (5 bases). The CDR3 length is 16 residues. The germline V gene has CDR1 KGHSH and CDR2 LQKENI. The V end was cut by 0 bases, the J end by 4 bases, with 15 bases between. The CDR3 loop is CASSPPGRGAGTEAFF. In DNA form, the CDR3 reads TGTGCCAGCTCACCACCGGGAAGGGGCGCGGGCACTGAAGCTTTCTTT.

CDR3 DNA sequence: TGCGCCAGCAGCGGTAGCGGGAGGGCCACCAATGAGCAGTTCTTC. This sequence encodes CASSGSGRATNEQFF. V is TRBV4-1 and J is TRBJ2-1, with 11 bases lining up with TRBD2. Germline V gene sequence: CDR1 MGHRA, CDR2 YSYEKL. CDR3 length: 15 amino acids. V lost 5 bases and J lost 6; bases outside the gene matches: 6.

CDR3: CAHGSSYEQYF. In DNA form, the CDR3 reads TGTGCGCACGGAAGCTCCTACGAGCAGTACTTC. The gene calls are TRBV6-2 or TRBV6-3 and TRBJ2-7; no definite D call. Germline loops: CDR1 MNHEY, CDR2 SVGEGT. The CDR3 runs 11 residues.

CDR3: CSASGRAKNIQYF. The DNA of the CDR3 is TGCAGTGCTAGCGGGAGGGCCAAAAACATTCAGTACTTC. V is TRBV20-1 and J is TRBJ2-4, with 7 bases aligning to TRBD2. The CDR3 loop spans 13 amino acids. Germline loops: CDR1 DFQATT, CDR2 SNEGSKA (reference sequence). Losses at the gene ends were 3 bases for V and 1 base for J; bases not matched to a gene: 0.

As concerns this clonotype: A much larger clone lies a single base off, so this may be a read error. The chain carries TRBV11-3 and TRBJ2-3, with D possibly being TRBD2 (5 bases). CDR3 length: 15 residues. The germline V gene encodes CDR1 SGHNT and CDR2 YENEEA. The CDR3: CAGSLDSERTDTQYF. The CDR3 bases are TGTGCCGGCAGCTTGGACTCCGAACGGACAGATACGCAGTATTTT.

DNA of the CDR3: TGTGCCGCGGAAACGCCGATATATGGCTACACCTTC. This codes for CAAETPIYGYTF. The chain employs TRBV28 and TRBJ1-2; D unresolved. The germline CDR1 and CDR2 sequences are MDHEN and SYDVKM. This CDR3 has 12 residues. V was clipped by 11 bases and J by 5 bases, with 15 bases between them.

This clonotype was found many times. The chain is built from TRBV11-3 and TRBJ2-3, with TRBD1 matching 8 bases. The CDR3 extends over 15 amino acids. The trim removed 4 bases at V and 2 bases at J, leaving 5 bases unmatched. Germline V gene data show CDR1 as SGHNT and CDR2 as YENEEA. The CDR3 DNA reads TGTGCCAGCAGCTCCGAGGGACAGGCCACAGATACGCAGTATTTT. It translates to CASSSEGQATDTQYF.

At least ten counts were recorded for this clonotype. The CDR3 DNA reads as TGTGCCAGCAGCCCCTCCCCCGGGAAGGATACGCAGTATTTT. It specifies CASSPSPGKDTQYF. The chain combines TRBV11-3 with TRBJ2-3; D is possibly TRBD2 (5 bases). The CDR3 length is 14 residues. CDR1 SGHNT and CDR2 YENEEA come from the germline V gene. The ends were cut back, 5 bases at V and 6 bases at J, with 15 bases in the middle. The whole variable domain, filled in from reference TRBV11-3 and TRBJ2-3, reads EAGVVQSPRYKIIEKKQPVAFWCNPISGHNTLYWYLQNLGQGPELLIRYENEEAVDDSQLPKDRFSAERLKGVDSTLKIQPAELGDSAVYLCASSPSPGKDTQYFGPGTRLTVL.

This clonotype was picked up many times. The V gene is TRBV7-8, the J gene TRBJ2-3; D uncertain. This CDR3 spans 15 amino acids. Germline lookup yields CDR1 SGHVS and CDR2 FQNEAQ. V was shortened by 2 bases and J by 0 bases, with 9 bases between the two germline ends. CDR3 region: CASSLRPTSTDTQYF. The CDR3 DNA is TGTGCCAGCAGCTTAAGACCTACTAGCACAGATACGCAGTATTTT.

This clonotype was counted ten times or more. The CDR3 region is CASSLGLGTQYF. The CDR3, as DNA: TGTGCCAGCAGCTTAGGTCTGGGTACGCAGTATTTT. The chain recombines TRBV7-8 with TRBJ2-3; no clear D. The CDR3 covers 12 residues. From germline, CDR1 is SGHVS and CDR2 FQNEAQ. Trimming took off 1 base at V and 8 bases at J, with 7 bases between the two ends.

The DNA for the CDR3 is TGCGCCAGCAGCCCCCCTCCGGGAGCCATGAACACTGAAGCTTTCTTT. This sequence encodes CASSPPPGAMNTEAFF. The rearrangement links TRBV5-1 to TRBJ1-1; no clear D gene. The V gene's germline CDR1 is SGHRS and CDR2 YFSETQ. The CDR3 is 16 residues long. Trimming took off 4 bases at V and 0 bases at J, with 16 bases between the two ends.

At least ten counts were recorded for this clonotype. The rearrangement uses TRBV7-2 and TRBJ2-2; D perhaps matches TRBD2 (6 bases). Germline loops: CDR1 SGHTA, CDR2 FQGNSA. The CDR3 runs to 15 residues. V lost 6 bases, J lost 5 bases, and 16 bases lay in between. CDR3 loop: CASRVYGGITGELFF. DNA for the CDR3: TGTGCCAGCAGAGTTTACGGGGGTATTACCGGGGAGCTGTTTTTT.

This clonotype has just a few counts. CDR3 in amino acids: CASRPVVSTNTEAFF. CDR3 coding DNA: TGCGCCAGCAGACCCGTCGTGTCTACGAACACTGAAGCTTTCTTT. V and J are TRBV5-1 and TRBJ1-1; D gene unclear. The CDR3 extends over 15 amino acids. Trimming removed 5 bases at V and 1 base at J, with 15 bases between. Germline V gene lookup returns CDR1 SGHRS and CDR2 YFSETQ. The full variable domain, with the rest looked up from reference TRBV5-1 and TRBJ1-1, is KAGVTQTPRYLIKTRGQQVTLSCSPISGHRSVSWYQQTPGQGLQFLFEYFSETQRNKGNFPGRFSGRQFSNSRSEMNVSTLELGDSALYLCASRPVVSTNTEAFFGQGTRLTVV.

For this clonotype: One junction end does not reproduce the germline sequence, and a read error may be involved. The chain has TRBV29-1 and TRBJ2-7; the match to TRBD1 covers 7 bases. There are 13 residues in the CDR3. Germline values: CDR1 SQVTM, CDR2 ANQGSEA. The CDR3 spells CSVVRDSSHEQYF. The CDR3, as DNA: TGCAGCGTTGTCCGGGACAGCTCCCACGAGCAGTACTTC.

This clonotype was found many times. The CDR3 region has the DNA TGTGCCAGCAGATGGGACAGGGGGACTGGGGCCAACGTCCTGACTTTC. Protein product: CASRWDRGTGANVLTF. This chain links TRBV28 with TRBJ2-6, with 11 bases that match TRBD1. The CDR3 length is 16 residues. Germline assignment: CDR1 MDHEN and CDR2 SYDVKM. The V and J ends lost 6 bases and 2 bases, in that order; junction bases with no gene match: 3.

The chain is built from TRBV7-9 and TRBJ2-5; D remains unclear. CDR3 size: 15 residues. V lost 3 bases to trimming and J lost 2 bases, with 13 bases between them. Germline V gene sequence: CDR1 SEHNR, CDR2 FQNEAQ (reference sequence). CDR3 region: CASSLMGGPQETQYF. Here the CDR3 DNA reads TGTGCCAGCAGCTTGATGGGTGGGCCTCAAGAGACCCAGTACTTC.

This clonotype was observed many times. The chain employs TRBV12-3 or TRBV12-4 and TRBJ2-7; weak D call: TRBD2 (7 bases). The CDR3 has 14 amino acids. V lost 6 bases and J lost 0, with 12 bases in between. CDR3 coding DNA: TGTGCCAGCAGGCGGGGGCAAAGCTCCTACGAGCAGTACTTC. Translation gives CASRRGQSSYEQYF.

The chain links TRBV7-9 to TRBJ2-2; D unresolved. Looked up from germline, CDR1 is SEHNR and CDR2 is FQNEAQ (reference sequence). The CDR3 runs 13 residues. Between the trimmed V and J ends, which lost 7 bases and 7 bases, there was a span of 13 bases. The CDR3 region has the DNA TGTGCCAGCACCAGGATAGTGGGCGGGGAGCTGTTTTTT. Its translation: CASTRIVGGELFF.

This clonotype was observed a few times. The gene calls are TRBV2 and TRBJ2-2; D uncertain. CDR1 is SNHLY, CDR2 FYNNEI, per germline. This CDR3 is built from 14 residues. The V gene lost 7 bases and the J gene lost 0 bases, with 9 bases spanning the gap. The CDR3 region has the DNA TGTGCCAGCACAACACAGTCGAACACCGGGGAGCTGTTTTTT. As protein: CASTTQSNTGELFF.

This clonotype was counted ten times or more. The V and J genes are TRBV6-1 and TRBJ2-7; either TRBD1 or TRBD2 may supply D (5 bases each). V lost 9 bases and J lost 1, with 10 bases in between. This CDR3 comprises 12 residues. Per the germline V gene, CDR1 is MNHNS and CDR2 is SASEGT. CDR3 nucleotide sequence: TGTGCCAGTTGGGACGGTTCCTACGAGCAGTACTTC. This sequence encodes CASWDGSYEQYF.

As regards this clonotype: A much larger clonotype is one base distant, so this may be a read error. The chain is built from TRBV5-1 and TRBJ2-1; 10 bases align to TRBD2. Unmatched junction bases numbered 6, after V lost 3 bases and J lost 3 bases. This CDR3 spans 16 amino acids. Germline CDR1 and CDR2: SGHRS and YFSETQ. The CDR3 DNA reads as TGCGCCAGCAGCTCTTCCTGGACTAGCGGCTACAATGAGCAGTTCTTC. It yields the protein CASSSSWTSGYNEQFF. The full variable domain, its missing parts supplied by reference TRBV5-1 and TRBJ2-1, is KAGVTQTPRYLIKTRGQQVTLSCSPISGHRSVSWYQQTPGQGLQFLFEYFSETQRNKGNFPGRFSGRQFSNSRSEMNVSTLELGDSALYLCASSSSWTSGYNEQFFGPGTRLTVL.

This clonotype was seen more than once but under ten times. The V call is TRBV5-6, the J call TRBJ1-1, with 9 bases identical to TRBD1. CDR1 and CDR2 from the germline V gene are SGHDT and YYEEEE. This CDR3 region has 16 residues. Losses at the gene ends were 0 bases for V and 5 bases for J; bases not matched to a gene: 8. In DNA, the CDR3 is TGTGCCAGCAGCTTGGACAGGGGGCTGGTATGGACTGAAGCTTTCTTT. This encodes CASSLDRGLVWTEAFF.

This clonotype occurred a few times. The chain employs TRBV20-1 and TRBJ1-5; maybe TRBD1 (5 bases). In germline, CDR1 is DFQATT, CDR2 SNEGSKA (reference sequence). V was clipped by 2 bases and J by 0 bases, with 8 bases between them. CDR3 length: 14 amino acids. CDR3 in DNA: TGCAGTGCTAGATCAGGGTATAGCAATCAGCCCCAGCATTTT. Protein product: CSARSGYSNQPQHF.

This clonotype occurred a few times. The chain links TRBV5-1 to TRBJ2-3, with 10 bases aligning to TRBD2. V gave up 6 bases and J gave up 4 bases; unmatched junction bases: 11. The V gene's germline CDR1 is SGHRS and CDR2 YFSETQ. The CDR3 extends over 16 amino acids. CDR3 DNA sequence: TGCGCCAGCATCAGGTCTAGCGGGAGCCTCCCAGATACGCAGTATTTT. It encodes CASIRSSGSLPDTQYF.

This clonotype was counted a few times. One base away lies a much larger clone, so this may be a sequencing read error. This chain links TRBV11-2 with TRBJ2-1; no reliable D call. This CDR3 contains 16 residues. Germline V gene lookup returns CDR1 SGHAT and CDR2 FQNNGV. The CDR3 DNA follows: TGTGCCAGCAGCTTAGAGGGGATAAGCTCCTACAATGGGCAGTTCTTC. This encodes CASSLEGISSYNGQFF.